This T cell receptor (beta chain) was identified in a study of cytomegalovirus exposure and HLA in healthy donors. Study observations and caveats: The classifier reportedly diagnosed cytomegalovirus status with high specificity and sensitivity. Many donors carried some public TCRs, although rarity characterized most TCR sequences.

PCR primers comprised 60 Vbeta and 13 Jbeta primers. Generated by immunoSEQ multiplex PCR, the TCRdb table keeps only in-frame clones and is missing some. The sample comprises under 130,000 clones, roughly 15% of which are singletons, and approximately 0.8% rests with the top ten. This CDR3 comprises 13 residues. From germline, CDR1 is MNHEY and CDR2 SMNVEV (reference sequence). V was trimmed by 3 bases and J by 7 bases, leaving 12 bases between them. Comment on this clone: What it binds is not known.

This chain connects TRBV27 to TRBJ1-1; D remains ambiguous. The sequence was obtained from a female donor in good health and CMV-seronegative. The sequencing sample was made of PBMCs. CDR3 protein: CASSLFFGGEAFF. DNA of the CDR3: TGTGCCAGCAGTTTGTTCTTTGGAGGTGAAGCTTTCTTT.